This T cell receptor (beta chain) originates from a study of blood T cell repertoires in COVID-19. Overall study context: Sites across the United States, Italy and Spain contributed samples from acute and convalescent COVID-19. T cells, B-cell-depleted T cells, or PBMCs provided the cDNA or gDNA that served as material.

Germline CDR1 SGHNT, CDR2 YENEEA. Trimming took 1 base from V and 5 from J, leaving 19 bases between them. The length of the CDR3 is 17 residues. The count of this clone is one. In the original analysis: Amplification of reference gene primers was used by the study to estimate nucleated cell counts. The assay was immunoSEQ multiplex PCR, and TCRdb's table has in-frame clones only and misses some. V and J calls and clone size are those listed in that table; D and trimming were worked out from the DNA. The data hold fewer than 500,000 clones, with more than 80% observed a single time. This TCR was recovered from a woman under 40 with active or convalescent COVID-19. V usage is TRBV11-3 and J usage is TRBJ2-3, with D perhaps TRBD1 (7 bases). The sample consisted of peripheral blood. The CDR3 DNA reads as TGTGCCAGCAGCTTAGTCGGGACAGCCGGGGGTGGAGATACGCAGTATTTT. Encoded protein: CASSLVGTAGGGDTQYF. The full variable domain, in which reference TRBV11-3 and TRBJ2-3 provide the parts outside the CDR3, is EAGVVQSPRYKIIEKKQPVAFWCNPISGHNTLYWYLQNLGQGPELLIRYENEEAVDDSQLPKDRFSAERLKGVDSTLKIQPAELGDSAVYLCASSLVGTAGGGDTQYFGPGTRLTVL.